The 16 T cell receptor beta chains in this list originate from one sample, sequenced in a study of cytomegalovirus exposure and HLA in healthy donors. Profiled with immunoSEQ multiplex PCR; TCRdb holds only in-frame clones, not every one. This sample has around 190,000 clones, with around 80% found just once. Sequencing used PBMCs. These receptors came from a woman under 40 in good health and CMV-seronegative.

The chain combines TRBV5-4 with TRBJ1-4; D is perhaps TRBD1 (5 bases). The germline V and J ends were trimmed by 3 bases and 8 bases, with 17 bases remaining between them. Germline V gene lookup returns CDR1 SGHNT and CDR2 YYREEE (reference sequence). The CDR3 length is 15 residues. CDR3 sequence reads: CASSSRRDRTEKLFF. In DNA form, the CDR3 reads TGTGCCAGCAGCTCCCGGCGGGACCGGACAGAAAAACTGTTTTTT.

J is TRBJ2-3 and V is TRBV19, with TRBD2 as a possible D gene (5 bases). Germline CDR1 reads LNHDA; CDR2 reads SQIVND (reference sequence). V was cut by 5 bases and J by 6 bases, with 12 bases left in between. CDR3 size: 13 residues. The CDR3 spells CASSFGVGDTQYF. CDR3 bases: TGTGCCAGTAGTTTCGGGGTCGGCGATACGCAGTATTTT.

This chain joins TRBV2 and TRBJ1-5, with a weak D call TRBD1 (6 bases). The germline gives CDR1 SNHLY, CDR2 FYNNEI. Trimming left V 9 bases short and J 0 bases short, with 9 bases between. This CDR3 region has 13 residues. The CDR3 nucleotides are TGTGCCAGTGGACAGTATAGCAATCAGCCCCAGCATTTT. The encoded protein is CASGQYSNQPQHF.

V usage is TRBV5-1 and J usage is TRBJ2-1, with 8 nucleotides matching TRBD2. The germline V gene has CDR1 SGHRS and CDR2 YFSETQ. V trimming: 6 bases; J trimming: 5 bases; junction bases outside the gene matches: 7. The CDR3 is 14 residues long. The CDR3 spells CASNEAGGNNEQFF. For the CDR3, the DNA is TGCGCCAGCAACGAGGCGGGAGGAAACAATGAGCAGTTCTTC.

As DNA, the CDR3 is TGTGCCAGCAGCCCCCTGTCGGGATACGAGCAGTACTTC. Its translation is CASSPLSGYEQYF. This chain connects TRBV9 to TRBJ2-7; a weak D match, TRBD2 (5 bases). The CDR3 runs to 13 residues. V was shortened by 4 bases and J by 4 bases, with 12 bases between the two germline ends. Germline V gives CDR1 SGDLS, CDR2 YYNGEE.

The chain has TRBV5-1 and TRBJ1-1; 9 bases align to TRBD1. Germline V CDR1 and CDR2: SGHRS, YFSETQ. The J segment lost 3 bases and the V segment lost 4 bases, leaving 7 bases of the junction unmatched. CDR3 length: 15 residues. In nucleotides, the CDR3 is TGCGCCAGCAGCACTCGGACAGGGGCGTACACTGAAGCTTTCTTT. It specifies CASSTRTGAYTEAFF.

V gene TRBV19 combines with J gene TRBJ1-2; 12 positions match TRBD1. Looked up from germline, CDR1 is LNHDA and CDR2 is SQIVND (reference sequence). Germline trimming cut 5 bases from V and 7 bases from J; bases unmatched to any gene: 5. This CDR3 region has 14 residues. The CDR3 loop is CASSLGTGGSGYTF. The CDR3 DNA reads as TGTGCCAGTAGTCTCGGGACAGGGGGCTCTGGCTACACCTTC.

Only one count was recorded for this clone. CDR3 DNA sequence: TGTGCCATCGGGTTCTCTGGGGCCAACGTCCTGACTTTC. Its protein product is CAIGFSGANVLTF. J is TRBJ2-6 and V is TRBV27; D is ambiguous. V gave up 10 bases and J gave up 0 bases, with 7 bases separating them. Germline lookup yields CDR1 MNHEY and CDR2 SMNVEV (reference sequence). This CDR3 is built from 13 residues.

This chain joins TRBV7-3 and TRBJ2-1; 8 positions agree with TRBD2. V was pared by 4 bases and J by 1 base, with 3 bases of the junction left unmatched. This CDR3 has 15 residues. Germline loops: CDR1 SGHTA, CDR2 FQGTGA. For the CDR3, the DNA is TGTGCCAGCAGCTCGGGACTAGATTCCTACAATGAGCAGTTCTTC. This sequence encodes CASSSGLDSYNEQFF.

This chain uses TRBV15 with TRBJ1-5; TRBD1 matches at 11 bases. With 2 bases clipped from V and 6 bases from J, the junction kept 6 bases outside the gene matches. The CDR3 spans 16 residues. The V gene's germline CDR1 is LNHNV and CDR2 YYDKDF (reference sequence). The chain's CDR3 is CATSRPDRGLGQPQHF. CDR3 DNA sequence: TGTGCCACCAGCAGACCGGACAGGGGGCTAGGTCAGCCCCAGCATTTT.

The CDR3 nucleotides read TGCAGCGTTGAACTTCCGGGAGACGAGCAGTACTTC. It encodes CSVELPGDEQYF. The chain combines TRBV29-1 with TRBJ2-7; tentative D call: TRBD2 (6 bases). The CDR3 has 12 amino acids. From germline, CDR1 is SQVTM and CDR2 ANQGSEA. The V gene lost 2 bases and the J gene lost 5 bases, with 10 bases spanning the gap.

This clone was counted a single time. The chain has TRBV5-4 and TRBJ1-1; TRBD1 matches 8 bases. Per germline, CDR1 SGHNT and CDR2 YYREEE (reference sequence). Germline trimming cut 3 bases from V and 0 bases from J; bases unmatched to any gene: 1. The CDR3 is 14 amino acids. The CDR3 nucleotides read TGTGCCAGCAGCTCGGGACAGGTGAACACTGAAGCTTTCTTT. This translates into CASSSGQVNTEAFF.

This chain connects TRBV29-1 to TRBJ2-7, with 9 bases identical to TRBD1. Germline trimming cut 6 bases from V and 5 bases from J; bases unmatched to any gene: 5. The V gene's germline CDR1 is SQVTM and CDR2 ANQGSEA. The CDR3 runs to 12 residues. The DNA of the CDR3 is TGCAGCGTCCCGGGACAGGGTAACGAGCAGTACTTC. Translating it yields CSVPGQGNEQYF.

The chain links TRBV5-6 to TRBJ2-7; 8 positions agree with TRBD1. The CDR3 covers 13 residues. V dropped 5 bases and J dropped 2; count of bases not matched to a gene: 3. Germline V gene data show CDR1 as SGHDT and CDR2 as YYEEEE. The CDR3 here is CASSLQGAYEQYF. In DNA form, the CDR3 reads TGTGCCAGCAGTTTACAGGGGGCCTACGAGCAGTACTTC.

J is TRBJ2-3 and V is TRBV25-1; D is undetermined. Germline CDR1 MGHDK, CDR2 SYGVNS. The CDR3 extends over 11 amino acids. Trimming stripped 6 bases from V and 10 bases from J, with 11 bases between. Written as DNA, the CDR3 is TGTGCCAGCAGCAAGTTTGAGGCGCAGTATTTT. Translation: CASSKFEAQYF.

This chain links TRBV29-1 with TRBJ2-7; D is undetermined. Germline assignment: CDR1 SQVTM and CDR2 ANQGSEA. The CDR3 has 12 amino acids. Trimming removed 8 bases at V and 3 bases at J, with 14 bases between. CDR3 nucleotides: TGCAGCATCCGGGTCACCTTCTACGAGCAGTACTTC. Its protein is CSIRVTFYEQYF.